This T cell receptor beta chain was found in a study of cytomegalovirus exposure and HLA in healthy donors. At the level of the study: Approximately 83 million unique TCRs from HLA-typed donors were held in an early data release.

There are 15 residues in the CDR3. V gave up 4 bases and J gave up 15 bases, with 26 bases separating them. CDR1 SGHRS and CDR2 YFSETQ come from the germline V gene. As for this clone: Its antigen is not known.

Findings of the study overall: CMV antigen specificity of three CMV-associated chains was confirmed in vitro. Most TCR sequences were rare, but some public TCRs occurred in many donors.

With 60 Vbeta and 13 Jbeta primers, the PCR was carried out. Sequenced by immunoSEQ multiplex PCR; TCRdb stores in-frame clones only, minus some. The sample contains roughly 230,000 clones, about nine tenths of which appear only once. Sequencing was done on a sample of PBMCs. This rearrangement joins TRBV5-1 to TRBJ2-1; maybe TRBD2 (6 bases). The clonotype comes from a girl aged 2 to 9 in good health and CMV-seronegative. The CDR3 DNA reads TGCGCCAGCAGCGAAAGTTCGGGACTTCCCGTAGAGGGGTTCTTC. It encodes CASSESSGLPVEGFF.